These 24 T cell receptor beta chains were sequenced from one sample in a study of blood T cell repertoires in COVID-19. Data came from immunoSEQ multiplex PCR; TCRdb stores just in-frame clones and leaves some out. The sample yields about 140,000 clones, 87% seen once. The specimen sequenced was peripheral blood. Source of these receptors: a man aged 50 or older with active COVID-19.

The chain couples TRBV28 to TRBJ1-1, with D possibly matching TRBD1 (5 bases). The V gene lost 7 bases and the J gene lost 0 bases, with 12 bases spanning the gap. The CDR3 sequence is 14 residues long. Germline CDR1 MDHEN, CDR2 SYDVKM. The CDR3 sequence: CASNIQGMNTEAFF. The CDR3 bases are TGTGCCAGCAATATTCAGGGTATGAACACTGAAGCTTTCTTT.

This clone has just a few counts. This CDR3 is CASQAGSGSPLHF. DNA for the CDR3: TGTGCCAGCCAGGCGGGGAGCGGTTCACCCCTCCACTTT. The chain links TRBV12-3 or TRBV12-4 to TRBJ1-6; D unclear. The CDR3 consists of 13 residues. Trimming left V 8 bases short and J 9 bases short, with 14 bases between.

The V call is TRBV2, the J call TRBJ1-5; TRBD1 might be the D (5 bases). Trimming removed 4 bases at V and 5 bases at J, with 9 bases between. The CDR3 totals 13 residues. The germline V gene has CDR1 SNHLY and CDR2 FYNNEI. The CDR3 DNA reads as TGTGCCAGCAGTGCAGGGATTTATCAGCCCCAGCATTTT. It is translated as CASSAGIYQPQHF.

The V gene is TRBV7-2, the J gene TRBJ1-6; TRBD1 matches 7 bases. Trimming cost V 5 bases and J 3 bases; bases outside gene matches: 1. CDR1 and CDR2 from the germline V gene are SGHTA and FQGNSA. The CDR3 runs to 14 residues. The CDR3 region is CASSGTDYNSPLHF. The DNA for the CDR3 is TGTGCCAGCAGCGGGACAGACTATAATTCACCCCTCCACTTT.

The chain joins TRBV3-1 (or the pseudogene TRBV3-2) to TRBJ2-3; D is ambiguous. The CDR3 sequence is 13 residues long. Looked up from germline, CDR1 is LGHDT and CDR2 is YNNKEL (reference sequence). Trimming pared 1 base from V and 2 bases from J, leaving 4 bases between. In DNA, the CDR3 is TGTGCCAGCAGCCAAGTTAACACAGATACGCAGTATTTT. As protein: CASSQVNTDTQYF.

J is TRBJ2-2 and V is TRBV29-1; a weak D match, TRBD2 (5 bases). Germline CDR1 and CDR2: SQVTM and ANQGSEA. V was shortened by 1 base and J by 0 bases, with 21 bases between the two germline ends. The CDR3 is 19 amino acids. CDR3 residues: CSVEVPLVREIPNTGELFF. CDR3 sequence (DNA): TGCAGCGTTGAAGTCCCGCTGGTGAGGGAAATCCCGAACACCGGGGAGCTGTTTTTT.

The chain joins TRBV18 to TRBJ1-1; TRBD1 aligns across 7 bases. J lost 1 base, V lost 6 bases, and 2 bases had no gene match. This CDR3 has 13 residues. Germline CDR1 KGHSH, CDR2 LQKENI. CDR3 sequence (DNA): TGTGCCAGCTCGAGGACAGGGAACACTGAAGCTTTCTTT. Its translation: CASSRTGNTEAFF.

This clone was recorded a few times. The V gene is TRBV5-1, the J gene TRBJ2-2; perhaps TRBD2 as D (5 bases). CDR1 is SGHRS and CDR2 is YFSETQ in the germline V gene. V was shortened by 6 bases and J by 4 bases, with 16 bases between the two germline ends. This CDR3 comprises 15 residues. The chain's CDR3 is CASTTGRTSTGELFF. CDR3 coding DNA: TGCGCCAGCACCACGGGAAGGACGTCCACCGGGGAGCTGTTTTTT.

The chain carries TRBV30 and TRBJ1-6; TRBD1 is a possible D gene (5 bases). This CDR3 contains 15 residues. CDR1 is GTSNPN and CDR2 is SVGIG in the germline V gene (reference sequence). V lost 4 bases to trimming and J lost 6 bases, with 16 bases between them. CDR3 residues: CAWTHLQAGNSPLHF. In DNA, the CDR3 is TGTGCCTGGACCCACTTACAGGCCGGTAATTCACCCCTCCACTTT.

The DNA for the CDR3 is TGTGCCAGCAGCTTAGGAACCGGGACACCTGCTTTCTTT. This codes for CASSLGTGTPAFF. The rearrangement joins TRBV11-2 to TRBJ1-1; tentatively, D is TRBD1 (6 bases). The germline V and J ends were trimmed by 1 base and 11 bases, with 14 bases remaining between them. The germline V gene has CDR1 SGHAT and CDR2 FQNNGV. The CDR3 has 13 residues. Variable domain in full (rest from reference TRBV11-2 and TRBJ1-1): EAGVAQSPRYKIIEKRQSVAFWCNPISGHATLYWYQQILGQGPKLLIQFQNNGVVDDSQLPKDRFSAERLKGVDSTLKIQPAKLEDSAVYLCASSLGTGTPAFFGQGTRLTVV.

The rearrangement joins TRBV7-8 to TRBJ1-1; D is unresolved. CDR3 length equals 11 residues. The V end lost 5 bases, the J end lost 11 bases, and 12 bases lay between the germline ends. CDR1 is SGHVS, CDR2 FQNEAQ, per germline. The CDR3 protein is CASSPSRGAFF. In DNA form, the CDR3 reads TGTGCCAGCAGCCCATCACGAGGGGCTTTCTTT.

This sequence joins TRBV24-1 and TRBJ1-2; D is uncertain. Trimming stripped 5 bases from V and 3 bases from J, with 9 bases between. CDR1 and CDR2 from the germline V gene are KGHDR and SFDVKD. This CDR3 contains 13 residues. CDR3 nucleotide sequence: TGTGCCACCAGTGGCCCAGGTGACTATGGCTACACCTTC. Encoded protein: CATSGPGDYGYTF.

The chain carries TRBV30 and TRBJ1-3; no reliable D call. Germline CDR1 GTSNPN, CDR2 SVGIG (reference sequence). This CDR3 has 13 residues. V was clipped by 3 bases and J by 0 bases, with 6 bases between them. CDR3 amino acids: CAWRTGSGNTIYF. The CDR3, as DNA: TGTGCCTGGAGGACGGGCTCTGGAAACACCATATATTTT.

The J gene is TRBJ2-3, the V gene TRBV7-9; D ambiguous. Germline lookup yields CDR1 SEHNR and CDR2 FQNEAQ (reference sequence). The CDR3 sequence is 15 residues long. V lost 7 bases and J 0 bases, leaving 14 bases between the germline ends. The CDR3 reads CASTARGSSTDTQYF. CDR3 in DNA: TGTGCCAGCACCGCCCGAGGTTCTAGCACAGATACGCAGTATTTT.

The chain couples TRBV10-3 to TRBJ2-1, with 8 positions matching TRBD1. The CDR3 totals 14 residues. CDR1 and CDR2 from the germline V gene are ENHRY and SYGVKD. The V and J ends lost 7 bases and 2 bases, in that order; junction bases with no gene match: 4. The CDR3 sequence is CAIMSGQAYNEQFF. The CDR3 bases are TGTGCCATCATGTCGGGACAGGCCTACAATGAGCAGTTCTTC.

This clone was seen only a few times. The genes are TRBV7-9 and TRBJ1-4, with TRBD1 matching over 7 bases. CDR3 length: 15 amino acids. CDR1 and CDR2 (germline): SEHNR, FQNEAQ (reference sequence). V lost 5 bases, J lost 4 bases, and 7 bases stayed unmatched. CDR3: CASSPNRGFNEKLFF. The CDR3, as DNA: TGTGCCAGCAGCCCCAACAGGGGCTTTAATGAAAAACTGTTTTTT.

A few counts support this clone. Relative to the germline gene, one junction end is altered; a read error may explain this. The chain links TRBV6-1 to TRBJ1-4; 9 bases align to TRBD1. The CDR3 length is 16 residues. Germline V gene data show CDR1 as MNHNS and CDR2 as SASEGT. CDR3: CASREAGGQGLEKLFF. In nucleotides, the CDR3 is TGTGCCAGCAGGGAAGCCGGGGGACAGGGTCTTGAAAAACTGTTTTTT.

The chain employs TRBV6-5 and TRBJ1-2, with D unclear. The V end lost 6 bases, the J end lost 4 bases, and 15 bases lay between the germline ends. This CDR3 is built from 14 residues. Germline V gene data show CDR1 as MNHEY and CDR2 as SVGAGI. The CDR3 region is CASRGGWEVYGYTF. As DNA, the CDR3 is TGTGCCAGCAGGGGTGGCTGGGAGGTCTATGGCTACACCTTC.

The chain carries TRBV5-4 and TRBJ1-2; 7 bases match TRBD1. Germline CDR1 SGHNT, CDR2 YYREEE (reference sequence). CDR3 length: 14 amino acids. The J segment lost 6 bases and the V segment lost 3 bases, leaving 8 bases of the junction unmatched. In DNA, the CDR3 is TGTGCCAGCAGCTGGGACAGCCCTTCACATGGCTACACCTTC. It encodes CASSWDSPSHGYTF. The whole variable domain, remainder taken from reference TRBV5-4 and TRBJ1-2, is ETGVTQSPTHLIKTRGQQVTLRCSSQSGHNTVSWYQQALGQGPQFIFQYYREEENGRGNFPPRFSGLQFPNYSSELNVNALELDDSALYLCASSWDSPSHGYTFGSGTRLTVV.

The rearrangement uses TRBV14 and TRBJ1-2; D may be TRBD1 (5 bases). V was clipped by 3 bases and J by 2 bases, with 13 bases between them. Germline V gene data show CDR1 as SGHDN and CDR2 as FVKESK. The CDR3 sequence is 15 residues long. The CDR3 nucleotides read TGTGCCAGCAGCCAGACTCCGGGGGGGAACTATGGCTACACCTTC. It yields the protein CASSQTPGGNYGYTF.

The CDR3 DNA reads as TGTGCCAGCAGCCAAATAGAGAGAGCACTTCAAGAGACCCAGTACTTC. Translation: CASSQIERALQETQYF. The chain joins TRBV4-2 to TRBJ2-5; no definite D call. Germline V CDR1 and CDR2: LGHNA, YNFKEQ. The CDR3 totals 16 residues. V was clipped by 2 bases and J by 2 bases, with 15 bases between them.

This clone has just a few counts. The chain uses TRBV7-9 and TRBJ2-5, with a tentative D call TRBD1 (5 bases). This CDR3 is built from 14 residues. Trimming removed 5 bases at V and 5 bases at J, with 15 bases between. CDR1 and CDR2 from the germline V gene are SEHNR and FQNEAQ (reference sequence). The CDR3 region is CASSLASKGETQYF. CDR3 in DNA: TGTGCCAGCAGCCTTGCATCGAAGGGGGAGACCCAGTACTTC.

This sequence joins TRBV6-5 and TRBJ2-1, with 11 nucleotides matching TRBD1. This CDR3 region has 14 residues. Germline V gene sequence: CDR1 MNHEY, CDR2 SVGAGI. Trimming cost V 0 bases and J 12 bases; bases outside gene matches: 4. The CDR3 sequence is CASSYSLDRGRQFF. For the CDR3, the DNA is TGTGCCAGCAGTTACTCGTTGGACAGGGGGCGGCAGTTCTTC.

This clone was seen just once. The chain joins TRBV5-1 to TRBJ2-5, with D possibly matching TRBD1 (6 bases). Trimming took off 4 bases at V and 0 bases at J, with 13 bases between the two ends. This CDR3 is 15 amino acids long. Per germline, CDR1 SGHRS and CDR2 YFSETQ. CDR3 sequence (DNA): TGCGCCAGCAGCGGGGGACACGGATACCAAGAGACCCAGTACTTC. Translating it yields CASSGGHGYQETQYF.